These 21 T cell receptor beta chains were sequenced from one sample in a study of monozygotic twins with inflammatory bowel disease. TCRdb reprocessed the 5' RACE reads, with one entry per CDR3 protein and no DNA. The listing contains about 450,000 distinct CDR3 sequences. The sequencing input was blood. The receptors here all came from a human donor with ulcerative colitis or Crohn's disease, or a healthy co-twin of an affected twin (not recorded which).

The chain carries TRBV5-1 and TRBJ2-5; TCRdb proposes TRBD2, but this gene call is untestable without DNA. Germline CDR1 and CDR2: SGHRS and YFSETQ. The length of the CDR3 is 16 residues. CDR3 protein: CASSLDPAGYQETQYF.

The chain links TRBV7-2 to TRBJ2-1; TCRdb selects TRBD1, and the lack of DNA leaves this call unchecked. The CDR3 consists of 12 residues. CDR1 is SGHTA, CDR2 FQGNSA, per germline. The chain's CDR3 is CASRRQGDEQFF.

The chain joins TRBV6-2 or TRBV6-3 to TRBJ2-3; the D gene TCRdb calls, TRBD1, cannot be checked with no DNA. The CDR3 covers 16 residues. Germline lookup yields CDR1 MNHEY and CDR2 SVGEGT. This chain's CDR3 is CASSFFPGERADTQYF.

The chain is built from TRBV12-3 or TRBV12-4 and TRBJ1-1. The CDR3 runs 13 residues. CDR3 loop: CASSFQKNTEAFF.

The V call is TRBV7-9, the J call TRBJ2-5; TCRdb proposes TRBD2, but this gene call is untestable without DNA. CDR1 is SEHNR and CDR2 is FQNEAQ in the germline V gene (reference sequence). The CDR3 length is 15 residues. CDR3: CASSLLTSGKETQYF.

The chain is built from TRBV12-3 or TRBV12-4 and TRBJ2-7; as DNA is missing, the TRBD2 call by TCRdb cannot be tested. The CDR3 has 16 residues. This CDR3 is CASSLGLAGGRDEQYF.

The chain uses TRBV7-9 and TRBJ2-7; without DNA, the TCRdb call of TRBD2 cannot be checked. The CDR3 contains 13 residues. Germline V gene data show CDR1 as SEHNR and CDR2 as FQNEAQ (reference sequence). The CDR3 spells CASSLDRATKQYF.

The chain carries TRBV20-1 and TRBJ2-6; the TCRdb D gene call, TRBD1, has no DNA to confirm it. The V gene's germline CDR1 is DFQATT and CDR2 SNEGSKA (reference sequence). There are 13 residues in the CDR3. The CDR3 here is CSATPGGGNVLTF.

The chain uses TRBV12-3 or TRBV12-4 and TRBJ2-4; absent DNA, TCRdb's TRBD1 call cannot be checked. The CDR3 is 16 amino acids. CDR3 in amino acids: CASTPGTRVEANIQYF.

The chain carries TRBV5-1 and TRBJ1-4. Per germline, CDR1 SGHRS and CDR2 YFSETQ. The CDR3 runs 14 residues. CDR3 residues: CASSLSPTNEKLFF. Full variable domain (remainder filled in from reference TRBV5-1 and TRBJ1-4): KAGVTQTPRYLIKTRGQQVTLSCSPISGHRSVSWYQQTPGQGLQFLFEYFSETQRNKGNFPGRFSGRQFSNSRSEMNVSTLELGDSALYLCASSLSPTNEKLFFGSGTQLSVL.

The rearrangement links TRBV6-5 to TRBJ2-2; TCRdb returns TRBD2, unconfirmable since there is no DNA. The CDR3 has 15 residues. CDR1 is MNHEY and CDR2 is SVGAGI in the germline V gene. The CDR3 protein is CASSFRTSFTGELFF.

The V call is TRBV6-1, the J call TRBJ2-2; TCRdb gives TRBD1 as the D gene, but with no DNA this cannot be confirmed. Germline-derived CDR1 and CDR2 are MNHNS and SASEGT. The CDR3 has 12 residues. The chain's CDR3 is CASVQQGGELFF.

The gene calls are TRBV28 and TRBJ2-7; the D call of TRBD2 rests on TCRdb alone, since no DNA is present to check it. This CDR3 is built from 15 residues. Germline-derived CDR1 and CDR2 are MDHEN and SYDVKM. The CDR3 sequence: CASSLYSGGGYEQYF.

V and J are TRBV6-5 and TRBJ2-7; the TCRdb call, TRBD1, lacks DNA for checking. This CDR3 comprises 14 residues. Germline V gene data show CDR1 as MNHEY and CDR2 as SVGAGI. This chain's CDR3 is CASSRGQGSSEQYF.

V and J are TRBV5-1 and TRBJ2-2; TCRdb calls TRBD2, which cannot be checked without DNA. CDR3 length: 16 residues. Germline V gives CDR1 SGHRS, CDR2 YFSETQ. The CDR3 sequence: CASSVSGVKDTGELFF.

The gene calls are TRBV6-5 and TRBJ2-2. The CDR3 length is 12 residues. Germline V gene sequence: CDR1 MNHEY, CDR2 SVGAGI. This chain's CDR3 is CASGRPSGELFF.

The V call is TRBV10-3, the J call TRBJ1-2; checking the TCRdb D call of TRBD1 is not possible without DNA. CDR3 length: 13 amino acids. Germline V gene sequence: CDR1 ENHRY, CDR2 SYGVKD. The CDR3 sequence: CAISESGAGGYTF.

The V and J genes are TRBV25-1 and TRBJ2-7; TCRdb's D call of TRBD1 is untestable without DNA. The CDR3 spans 12 residues. Germline CDR1 MGHDK, CDR2 SYGVNS. This CDR3 reads CASSTGSYEQYF.

The V call is TRBV5-6, the J call TRBJ1-2; TCRdb's assignment of TRBD1 cannot be checked, as there is no DNA. The CDR3 totals 14 residues. The germline CDR1 and CDR2 sequences are SGHDT and YYEEEE. CDR3 in amino acids: CASRGGGTNYGYTF.

This chain joins TRBV24-1 and TRBJ2-2; the TRBD1 assignment by TCRdb is unverifiable without DNA. The CDR3 covers 17 residues. Per germline, CDR1 KGHDR and CDR2 SFDVKD. The CDR3 loop reads CATSDYVGQGQFGELFF.

The gene calls are TRBV12-3 or TRBV12-4 and TRBJ2-1; TCRdb calls TRBD1, which cannot be checked without DNA. This CDR3 spans 17 amino acids. The CDR3 reads CASSSSGTGRTYNEQFF.